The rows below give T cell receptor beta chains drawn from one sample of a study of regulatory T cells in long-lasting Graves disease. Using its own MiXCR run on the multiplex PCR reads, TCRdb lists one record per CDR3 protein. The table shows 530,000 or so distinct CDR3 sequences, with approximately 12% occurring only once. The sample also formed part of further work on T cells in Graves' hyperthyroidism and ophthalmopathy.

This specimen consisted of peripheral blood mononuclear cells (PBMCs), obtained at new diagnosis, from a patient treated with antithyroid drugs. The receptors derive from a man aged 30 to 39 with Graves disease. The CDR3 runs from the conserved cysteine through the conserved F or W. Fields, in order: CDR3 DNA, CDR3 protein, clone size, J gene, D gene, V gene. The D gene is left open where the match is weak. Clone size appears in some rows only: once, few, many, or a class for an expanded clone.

CDR3nt: TGTGCCAGCAGCCCGACAGGGGAGAATGGCTACACCTTC; CDR3aa: CASSPTGENGYTF; abundance: -; j_gene: TRBJ1-2; d_gene: TRBD1; v_gene: TRBV12-3/TRBV12-4
CDR3nt: TGTGCCACCAGTGATCCCCTAGCGGGGAACACCGGGGAGCTGTTTTTT; CDR3aa: CATSDPLAGNTGELFF; abundance: -; j_gene: TRBJ2-2; d_gene: TRBD2; v_gene: TRBV24-1
CDR3nt: TGTGCCAGCAGCCCCTGGGACAGGAACTACGAGCAGTACTTC; CDR3aa: CASSPWDRNYEQYF; abundance: many; j_gene: TRBJ2-7; d_gene: TRBD1; v_gene: TRBV7-9
CDR3nt: TGCAGTGCTAGAGGTACAGTGACCCCGAACACCGGGGAGCTGTTTTTT; CDR3aa: CSARGTVTPNTGELFF; abundance: -; j_gene: TRBJ2-2; d_gene: -; v_gene: TRBV20-1
CDR3nt: TGTGCCAGCATCGGGGGACTAGCGGTAATCGCGGGCTCCTACGAGCAGTACTTC; CDR3aa: CASIGGLAVIAGSYEQYF; abundance: many; j_gene: TRBJ2-7; d_gene: TRBD2; v_gene: TRBV7-9
CDR3nt: TGTGCCACCAGTGAAAACAGAGACGATACGCAGTATTTT; CDR3aa: CATSENRDDTQYF; abundance: many; j_gene: TRBJ2-3; d_gene: -; v_gene: TRBV24-1
CDR3nt: TGTGCCACCAGGACCTCCGGGACTAGCGGGATCAATGAGCAGTTCTTC; CDR3aa: CATRTSGTSGINEQFF; abundance: many; j_gene: TRBJ2-1; d_gene: TRBD2; v_gene: TRBV24-1
CDR3nt: TGCGCCAGCAGCCAAGCTGGACTAGCGGGAGTCGGAACCGGGGAGCTGTTTTTT; CDR3aa: CASSQAGLAGVGTGELFF; abundance: -; j_gene: TRBJ2-2; d_gene: TRBD2; v_gene: TRBV4-1
CDR3nt: TGTGCCAGCAGCTTGCCGAGAATGCGGCCCCAGCATTTT; CDR3aa: CASSLPRMRPQHF; abundance: many; j_gene: TRBJ1-5; d_gene: -; v_gene: TRBV7-2
CDR3nt: TGCGCCAGCAGCTTGGGGGGACTCCTAGCCAAAAACATTCAGTACTTC; CDR3aa: CASSLGGLLAKNIQYF; abundance: few; j_gene: TRBJ2-4; d_gene: -; v_gene: TRBV5-1
CDR3nt: TGTGCCAGCAGCCAAGGGCGGCGGGGGACTAACTATGGCTACACCTTC; CDR3aa: CASSQGRRGTNYGYTF; abundance: few; j_gene: TRBJ1-2; d_gene: -; v_gene: TRBV3-1
CDR3nt: TGCAGTGCTAGACCACGGACTACCCTGCTAAACACCATATATTTT; CDR3aa: CSARPRTTLLNTIYF; abundance: -; j_gene: TRBJ1-3; d_gene: -; v_gene: TRBV20-1
CDR3nt: TGTGCCAGCAGCGGGACGGAGGGCCGAGTTAACACTGAAGCTTTCTTT; CDR3aa: CASSGTEGRVNTEAFF; abundance: once; j_gene: TRBJ1-1; d_gene: -; v_gene: TRBV9
CDR3nt: TGTGCCAGCAGTTCGGGAGGCCGAACCTACAATGAGCAGTTCTTC; CDR3aa: CASSSGGRTYNEQFF; abundance: few; j_gene: TRBJ2-1; d_gene: TRBD2; v_gene: TRBV12-3/TRBV12-4
CDR3nt: TGCAGTCCCTCGGGACCCATACAAGAGACCCAGTACTTC; CDR3aa: CSPSGPIQETQYF; abundance: many; j_gene: TRBJ2-5; d_gene: -; v_gene: TRBV20-1
CDR3nt: TGTGCCAGCAGTCGGGACGTGCTTAACTATGGCTACACCTTC; CDR3aa: CASSRDVLNYGYTF; abundance: many; j_gene: TRBJ1-2; d_gene: -; v_gene: TRBV6-1
CDR3nt: TGTGCCACCAGTGGGGCAGAACAAGAGACCCAGTACTTC; CDR3aa: CATSGAEQETQYF; abundance: many; j_gene: TRBJ2-5; d_gene: -; v_gene: TRBV15
CDR3nt: TGCAGCGTTGAAGGAAGGGCCGTCGGGACTGAAGCTTTCTTT; CDR3aa: CSVEGRAVGTEAFF; abundance: many; j_gene: TRBJ1-1; d_gene: -; v_gene: TRBV29-1
CDR3nt: TGCAGTGCTAGAATTGTCTATACTAGCACAGATACGCAGTATTTT; CDR3aa: CSARIVYTSTDTQYF; abundance: many; j_gene: TRBJ2-3; d_gene: -; v_gene: TRBV20-1
CDR3nt: TGCAGCGTTCCCCTGGGGCAGGGGGCAGGGGAGCAGTTCTTC; CDR3aa: CSVPLGQGAGEQFF; abundance: many; j_gene: TRBJ2-1; d_gene: TRBD1; v_gene: TRBV29-1
CDR3nt: TGTGCCAGCAGCCCCACAGACACCCAGGACGAGCAGTACTTC; CDR3aa: CASSPTDTQDEQYF; abundance: few; j_gene: TRBJ2-7; d_gene: -; v_gene: TRBV7-9
CDR3nt: TGTGCCAGCAGCTCCTCCAGCGGGCTCAACACCGGGGAGCTGTTTTTT; CDR3aa: CASSSSSGLNTGELFF; abundance: many; j_gene: TRBJ2-2; d_gene: -; v_gene: TRBV7-9